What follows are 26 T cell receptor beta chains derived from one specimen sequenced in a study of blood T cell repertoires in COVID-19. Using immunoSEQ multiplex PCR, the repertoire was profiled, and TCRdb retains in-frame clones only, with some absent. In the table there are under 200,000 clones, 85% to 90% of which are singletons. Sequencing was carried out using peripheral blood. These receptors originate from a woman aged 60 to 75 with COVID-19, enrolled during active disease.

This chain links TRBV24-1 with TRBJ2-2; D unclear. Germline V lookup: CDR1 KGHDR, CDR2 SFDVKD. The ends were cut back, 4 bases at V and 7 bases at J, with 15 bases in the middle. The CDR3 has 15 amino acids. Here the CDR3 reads CATSDTRSFGGELFF. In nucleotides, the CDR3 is TGTGCCACCAGTGACACTCGGAGCTTTGGCGGGGAGCTGTTTTTT.

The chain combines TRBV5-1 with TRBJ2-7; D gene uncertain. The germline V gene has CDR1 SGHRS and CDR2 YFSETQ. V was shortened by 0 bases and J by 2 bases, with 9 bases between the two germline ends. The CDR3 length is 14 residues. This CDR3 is CASSLVTATYEQYF. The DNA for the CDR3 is TGCGCCAGCAGCTTGGTAACAGCCACCTACGAGCAGTACTTC.

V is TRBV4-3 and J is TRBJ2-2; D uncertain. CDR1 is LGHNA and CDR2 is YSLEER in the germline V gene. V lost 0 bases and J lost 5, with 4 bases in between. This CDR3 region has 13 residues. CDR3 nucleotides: TGCGCCAGCAGCCAAGAACTTACCGGGGAGCTGTTTTTT. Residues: CASSQELTGELFF.

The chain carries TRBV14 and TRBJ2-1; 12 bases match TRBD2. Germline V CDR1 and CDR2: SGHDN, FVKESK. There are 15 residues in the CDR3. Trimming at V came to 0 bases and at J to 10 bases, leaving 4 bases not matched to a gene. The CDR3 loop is CASSQDSSGRDEQFF. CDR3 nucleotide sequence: TGTGCCAGCAGCCAAGATTCTAGCGGGAGGGACGAGCAGTTCTTC.

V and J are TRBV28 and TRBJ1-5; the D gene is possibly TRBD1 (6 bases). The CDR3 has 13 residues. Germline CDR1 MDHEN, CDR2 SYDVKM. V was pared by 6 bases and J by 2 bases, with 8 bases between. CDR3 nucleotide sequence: TGTGCCAGCAGGCCAGGGGGCAATCAGCCCCAGCATTTT. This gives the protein CASRPGGNQPQHF.

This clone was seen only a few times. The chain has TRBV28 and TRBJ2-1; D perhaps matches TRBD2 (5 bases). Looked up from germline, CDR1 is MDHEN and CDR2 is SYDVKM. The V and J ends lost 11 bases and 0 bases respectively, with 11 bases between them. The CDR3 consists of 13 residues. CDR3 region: CASRGPSYNEQFF. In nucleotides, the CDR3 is TGTGCCTCACGGGGTCCCTCCTACAATGAGCAGTTCTTC.

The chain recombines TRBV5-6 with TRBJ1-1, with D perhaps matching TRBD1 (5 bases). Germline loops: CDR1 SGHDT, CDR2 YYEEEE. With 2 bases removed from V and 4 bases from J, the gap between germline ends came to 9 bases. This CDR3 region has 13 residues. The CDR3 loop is CASSFRAGTEAFF. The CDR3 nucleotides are TGTGCCAGCAGCTTCAGGGCCGGCACTGAAGCTTTCTTT.

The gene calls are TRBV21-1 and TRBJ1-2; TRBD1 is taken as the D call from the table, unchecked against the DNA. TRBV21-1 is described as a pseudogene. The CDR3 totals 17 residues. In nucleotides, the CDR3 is TGTGCCAGCAGCAAAGGCCCCCTTAGGACAGAAAACTATGGCTACACCTTC. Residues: CASSKGPLRTENYGYTF.

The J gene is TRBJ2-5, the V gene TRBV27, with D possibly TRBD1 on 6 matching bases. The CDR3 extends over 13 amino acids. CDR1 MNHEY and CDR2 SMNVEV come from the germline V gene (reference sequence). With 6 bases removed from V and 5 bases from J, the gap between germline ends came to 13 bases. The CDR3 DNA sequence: TGTGCCAGCAGGGCAGGGGTGATCGAGACCCAGTACTTC. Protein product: CASRAGVIETQYF.

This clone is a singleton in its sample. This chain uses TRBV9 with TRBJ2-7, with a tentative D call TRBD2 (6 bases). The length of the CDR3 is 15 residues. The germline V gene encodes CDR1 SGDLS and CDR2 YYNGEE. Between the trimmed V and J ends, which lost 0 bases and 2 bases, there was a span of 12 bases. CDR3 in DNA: TGTGCCAGCAGCGTAGGTAGCGGAGCCACCTACGAGCAGTACTTC. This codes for CASSVGSGATYEQYF.

The DNA for the CDR3 is TGTGCCAGCAGCTTTGAACAGGGTCCAGCTTTCTTT. This encodes CASSFEQGPAFF. The chain links TRBV7-9 to TRBJ1-1, with TRBD1 as a possible D gene (6 bases). Trimming shortened V by 3 bases and J by 10 bases, and 12 bases separated the two germline ends. Germline V gives CDR1 SEHNR, CDR2 FQNEAQ (reference sequence). The CDR3 consists of 12 residues.

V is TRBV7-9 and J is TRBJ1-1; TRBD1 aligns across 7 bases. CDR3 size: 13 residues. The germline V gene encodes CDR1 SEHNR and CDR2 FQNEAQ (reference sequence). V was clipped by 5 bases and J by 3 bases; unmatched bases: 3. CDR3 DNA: TGTGCCAGCAGCCGGGGACAGCACACTGAAGCTTTCTTT. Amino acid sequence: CASSRGQHTEAFF.

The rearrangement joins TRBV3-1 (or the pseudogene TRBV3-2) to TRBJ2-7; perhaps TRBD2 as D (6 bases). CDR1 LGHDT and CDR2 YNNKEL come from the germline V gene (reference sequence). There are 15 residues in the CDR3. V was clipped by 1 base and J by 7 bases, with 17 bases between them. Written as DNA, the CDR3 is TGTGCCAGCAGCCAAGTAAACGGGAGCTTCAGGGAGCAGTACTTC. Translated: CASSQVNGSFREQYF.

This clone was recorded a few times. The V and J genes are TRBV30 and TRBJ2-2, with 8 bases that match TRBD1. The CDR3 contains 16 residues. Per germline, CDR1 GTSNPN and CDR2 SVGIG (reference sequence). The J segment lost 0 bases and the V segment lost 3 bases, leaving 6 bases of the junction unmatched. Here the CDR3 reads CAWRTGAWANTGELFF. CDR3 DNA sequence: TGTGCCTGGAGGACAGGGGCGTGGGCGAACACCGGGGAGCTGTTTTTT.

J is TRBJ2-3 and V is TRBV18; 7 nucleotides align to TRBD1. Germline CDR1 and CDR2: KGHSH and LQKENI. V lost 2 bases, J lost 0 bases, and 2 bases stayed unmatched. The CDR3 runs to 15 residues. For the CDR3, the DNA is TGTGCCAGCTCACCAAGGACAGGTAGCACAGATACGCAGTATTTT. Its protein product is CASSPRTGSTDTQYF.

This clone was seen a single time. For the CDR3, the DNA is TGTGCCAGCAGCCAAGTAGCGACAGGGGCTCAGCCCCAGCATTTT. This translates into CASSQVATGAQPQHF. The chain joins TRBV4-2 to TRBJ1-5; 8 bases align to TRBD1. Germline trimming cut 1 base from V and 6 bases from J; bases unmatched to any gene: 5. This CDR3 comprises 15 residues. Germline CDR1 reads LGHNA; CDR2 reads YNFKEQ.

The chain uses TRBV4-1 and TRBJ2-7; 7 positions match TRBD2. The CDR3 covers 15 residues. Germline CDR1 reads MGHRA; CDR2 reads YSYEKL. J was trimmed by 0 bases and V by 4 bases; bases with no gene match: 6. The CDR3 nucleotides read TGCGCCAGCAGCCGTCTAGCGGCAACCTCCTACGAGCAGTACTTC. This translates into CASSRLAATSYEQYF.

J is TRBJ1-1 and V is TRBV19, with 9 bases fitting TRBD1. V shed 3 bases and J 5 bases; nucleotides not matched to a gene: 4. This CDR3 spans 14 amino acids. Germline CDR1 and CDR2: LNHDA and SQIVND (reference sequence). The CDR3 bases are TGTGCCAGTAGTATCGGACAGGGGCCTACTGAAGCTTTCTTT. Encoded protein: CASSIGQGPTEAFF.

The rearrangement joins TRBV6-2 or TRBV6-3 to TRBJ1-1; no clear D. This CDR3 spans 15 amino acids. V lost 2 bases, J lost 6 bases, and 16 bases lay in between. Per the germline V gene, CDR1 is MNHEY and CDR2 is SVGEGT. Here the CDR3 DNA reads TGTGCCAGCAGTTACGACCGATACGCCGGGGCTGAAGCTTTCTTT. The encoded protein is CASSYDRYAGAEAFF.

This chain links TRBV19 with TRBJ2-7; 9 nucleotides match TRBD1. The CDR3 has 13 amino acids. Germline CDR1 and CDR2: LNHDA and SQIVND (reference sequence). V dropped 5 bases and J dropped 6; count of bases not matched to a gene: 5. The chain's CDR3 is CASSQVDRGEQYF. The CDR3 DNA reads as TGTGCCAGTAGTCAGGTGGACAGGGGCGAGCAGTACTTC.

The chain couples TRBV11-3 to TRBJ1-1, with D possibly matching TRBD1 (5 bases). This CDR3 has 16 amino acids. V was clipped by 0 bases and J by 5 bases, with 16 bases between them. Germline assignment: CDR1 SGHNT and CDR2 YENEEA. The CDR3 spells CASSLDTLGRGTEAFF. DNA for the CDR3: TGTGCCAGCAGCTTAGATACGCTGGGGCGCGGAACTGAAGCTTTCTTT.

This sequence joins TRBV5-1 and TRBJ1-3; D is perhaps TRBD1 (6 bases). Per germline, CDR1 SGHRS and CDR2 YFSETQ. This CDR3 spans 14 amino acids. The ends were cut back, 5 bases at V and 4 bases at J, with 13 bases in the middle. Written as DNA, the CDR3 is TGCGCCAGCAGTTCAGGGGATCCAGGAAACACCATATATTTT. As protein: CASSSGDPGNTIYF.

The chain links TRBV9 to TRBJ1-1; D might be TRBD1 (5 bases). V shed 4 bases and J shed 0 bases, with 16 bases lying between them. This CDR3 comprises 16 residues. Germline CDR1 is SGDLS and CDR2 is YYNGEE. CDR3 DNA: TGTGCCAGCAGCCCAAGAACCCGGACAATGAACACTGAAGCTTTCTTT. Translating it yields CASSPRTRTMNTEAFF.

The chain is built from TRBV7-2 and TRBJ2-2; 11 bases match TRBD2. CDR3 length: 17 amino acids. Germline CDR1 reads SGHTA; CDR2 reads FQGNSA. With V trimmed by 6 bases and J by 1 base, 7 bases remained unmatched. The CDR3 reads CASRPRTSGWNTGELFF. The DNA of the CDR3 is TGTGCCAGCAGACCCCGGACTAGCGGGTGGAACACCGGGGAGCTGTTTTTT.

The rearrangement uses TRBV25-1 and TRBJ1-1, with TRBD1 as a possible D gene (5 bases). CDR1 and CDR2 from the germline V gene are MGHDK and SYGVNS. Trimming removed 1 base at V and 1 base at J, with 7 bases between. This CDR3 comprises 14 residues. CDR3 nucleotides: TGTGCCAGCAGTGAATTAAGGGGGAACACTGAAGCTTTCTTT. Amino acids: CASSELRGNTEAFF.

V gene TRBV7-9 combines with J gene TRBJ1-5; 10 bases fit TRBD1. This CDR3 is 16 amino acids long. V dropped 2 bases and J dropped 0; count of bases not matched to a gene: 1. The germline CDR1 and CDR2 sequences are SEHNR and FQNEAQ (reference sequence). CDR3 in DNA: TGTGCCAGCAGCTTATGGACAGGGGGTAGCAATCAGCCCCAGCATTTT. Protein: CASSLWTGGSNQPQHF.